Below, 5 T cell receptor beta chains from the same sample are listed, as sequenced in a study of blood T cell repertoires in COVID-19. TCRdb keeps only in-frame clones here, not all; method: immunoSEQ multiplex PCR. This sample has a few hundred thousand clones, with approximately 90% found just once. The sample consisted of PBMCs or T cells enriched from blood (not recorded which). The receptor set was obtained from a woman younger than 35 who had recovered from COVID-19.

The chain carries TRBV2 and TRBJ2-3; TRBD2 agrees at 14 bases. CDR3 length: 18 residues. The V segment lost 3 bases and the J segment 5 bases; nucleotides outside the gene matches: 10. CDR1 is SNHLY, CDR2 FYNNEI, per germline. The CDR3 DNA is TGTGCCAGCAGTGACCTCTTTGGGACTAGCGGGGGCGGAGATACGCAGTATTTT. Translating it yields CASSDLFGTSGGGDTQYF.

This rearrangement joins TRBV16 to TRBJ1-2, with 11 bases matching TRBD1. The germline CDR1 and CDR2 sequences are KGHSY and FQNENV. V lost 4 bases and J lost 8; bases outside the gene matches: 12. This CDR3 is 16 amino acids long. CDR3 sequence: CASSPSDRGQRSGYTF. Here the CDR3 DNA reads TGTGCCAGCAGCCCCTCGGACAGGGGGCAGCGAAGCGGCTACACCTTC.

The genes are TRBV7-9 and TRBJ1-2; perhaps TRBD1 as D (5 bases). From germline, CDR1 is SEHNR and CDR2 FQNEAQ (reference sequence). The germline V and J ends were trimmed by 1 base and 8 bases, with 11 bases remaining between them. The CDR3 length is 13 residues. The CDR3 DNA sequence: TGTGCCAGCAGCTTAGTGTCGGGGGTCGGCTACACCTTC. Amino acids: CASSLVSGVGYTF.

This clone was seen a single time. V and J are TRBV6-5 and TRBJ1-1; 8 bases align to TRBD1. J lost 5 bases, V lost 5 bases, and 7 bases had no gene match. Germline CDR1 and CDR2: MNHEY and SVGAGI. The CDR3 loop spans 14 amino acids. CDR3 coding DNA: TGTGCCAGCAGTCTGGACAGGGTTGGGACTGAAGCTTTCTTT. Translated: CASSLDRVGTEAFF.

The genes are TRBV14 and TRBJ2-7; 11 nucleotides match TRBD1. This CDR3 region has 15 residues. The V gene end was trimmed by 4 bases and the J gene end by 5 bases; junction bases not matched to a gene: 7. Germline CDR1 is SGHDN and CDR2 is FVKESK. CDR3 region: CASSPWTGGNDEQYF. DNA of the CDR3: TGTGCCAGCAGCCCTTGGACAGGGGGCAACGACGAGCAGTACTTC.